The clone carrying this T cell receptor beta chain showed up just once. Terminally differentiated effector memory CD45RA+ cells were excluded by CCR7 positive selection of CD45RO-negative cells. This sample was included in a study of shared clonotypes between healthy human individuals. V lost 4 bases and J 4 bases, leaving 11 bases between the germline ends. This CDR3 comprises 13 residues. In germline, CDR1 is SGHAT, CDR2 FQNNGV. Original processing notes: In the immunoSEQ data, sequences were junction-only and lacked quality scores, so filtering differed. TCRdb's table, derived via immunoSEQ multiplex PCR, lists solely in-frame clones and lacks some. V and J calls and clone size are copied from that table; D and trimming were computed from the DNA. The data show 800,000 or so clones, 96% seen once.

The TCR originated in a man aged 25 to 40 in good health. J is TRBJ2-7 and V is TRBV11-2; D gene unclear. The material sequenced was naive CD8+ T cells sorted from blood. Here the CDR3 DNA reads TGTGCCAGCAGCTCAATGACACTGTACGAGCAGTACTTC. It yields the protein CASSSMTLYEQYF.